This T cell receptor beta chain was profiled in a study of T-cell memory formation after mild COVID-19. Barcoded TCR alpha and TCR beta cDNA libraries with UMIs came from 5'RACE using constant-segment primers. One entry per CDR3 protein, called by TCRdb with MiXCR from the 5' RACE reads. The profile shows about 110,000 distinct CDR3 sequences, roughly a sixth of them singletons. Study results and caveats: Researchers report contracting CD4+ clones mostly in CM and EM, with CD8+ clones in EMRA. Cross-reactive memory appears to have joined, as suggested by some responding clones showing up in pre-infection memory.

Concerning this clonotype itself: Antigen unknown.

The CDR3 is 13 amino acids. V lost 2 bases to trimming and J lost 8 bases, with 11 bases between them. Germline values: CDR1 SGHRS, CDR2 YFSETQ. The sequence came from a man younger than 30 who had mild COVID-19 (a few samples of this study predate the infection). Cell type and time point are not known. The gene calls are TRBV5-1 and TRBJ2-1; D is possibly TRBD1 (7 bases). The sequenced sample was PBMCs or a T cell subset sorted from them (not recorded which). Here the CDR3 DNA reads TGCGCCAGCAGCTTCCAGGGGGGCGATGAGCAGTTCTTC. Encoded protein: CASSFQGGDEQFF.